A single sample is the source of the 12 T cell receptor beta chains below, sequenced in a study of T cells in Graves' hyperthyroidism and ophthalmopathy. TCR beta CDR3 regions were amplified from RNA transcripts. The HTBI primer set served for first-round RT-PCR of the TCR CDR3. Via MiXCR, TCRdb re-called the multiplex PCR reads, giving one row per CDR3 protein. The sample consists of 300,000 or so distinct CDR3 sequences, 18% of them appearing once. The sample taken for sequencing was blood. The receptors were gathered from a woman aged 50 to 65 with Graves' hyperthyroidism.

This clonotype came up many times. J is TRBJ1-1 and V is TRBV3-1; 8 nucleotides line up with TRBD1. The CDR3 is 14 amino acids. The ends lost 5 bases at V and 4 bases at J; junction bases unmatched: 6. In germline, CDR1 is LGHDT, CDR2 YNNKEL (reference sequence). The CDR3 loop is CASSEGQVGTEAFF. In nucleotides, the CDR3 is TGTGCCAGCAGCGAGGGACAGGTGGGCACTGAAGCTTTCTTT.

This chain connects TRBV6-1 to TRBJ2-7, with 8 nucleotides matching TRBD1. Germline loops: CDR1 MNHNS, CDR2 SASEGT. Trimming took 7 bases from V and 2 from J; bases not matched to a gene: 7. The CDR3 runs 14 residues. CDR3 sequence (DNA): TGTGCCAGCACCCCGGCGACAGGGGCCTACGAGCAGTACTTC. As protein: CASTPATGAYEQYF.

In this sample, this clonotype turned up a few times. V usage is TRBV7-2 and J usage is TRBJ2-5; possible D gene TRBD2, 6 bases. The CDR3 consists of 19 residues. Germline V lookup: CDR1 SGHTA, CDR2 FQGNSA. The ends were cut back, 1 base at V and 2 bases at J, with 23 bases in the middle. The CDR3 nucleotides are TGTGCCAGCAGCTTAGACCGGGACTCACCGTCGCCTTCACAAGAGACCCAGTACTTC. Translating gives CASSLDRDSPSPSQETQYF.

This clonotype was counted only a few times. The rearrangement uses TRBV14 and TRBJ2-7; 12 nucleotides agree with TRBD2. Germline CDR1 and CDR2: SGHDN and FVKESK. Trimming removed 3 bases from V and 4 bases from J; junction bases left unmatched: 4. The CDR3 spans 15 residues. The CDR3 DNA follows: TGTGCCAGCAGCCACGGACTAGCGGGATATTACGAGCAGTACTTC. Amino acid sequence: CASSHGLAGYYEQYF.

Here the CDR3 reads CASSFSLAEYEQYF. As DNA, the CDR3 is TGTGCCAGCAGTTTCTCCCTAGCGGAGTACGAGCAGTACTTC. This chain links TRBV28 with TRBJ2-7; TRBD2 matches at 7 bases. Per the germline V gene, CDR1 is MDHEN and CDR2 is SYDVKM. The CDR3 sequence is 14 residues long. With V trimmed by 3 bases and J by 4 bases, 6 bases remained unmatched.

This clonotype was detected only a few times. The chain uses TRBV12-3 or TRBV12-4 and TRBJ2-7; 8 bases are shared with TRBD1. Germline trimming cut 6 bases from V and 3 bases from J; bases unmatched to any gene: 7. The CDR3 extends over 14 amino acids. The CDR3 sequence is CASSRDRTFYEQYF. The CDR3 coding sequence is TGTGCCAGCAGCCGGGACAGGACCTTCTACGAGCAGTACTTC.

The chain employs TRBV6-9 and TRBJ1-5; 7 bases are a match to TRBD1. Trimming at V came to 0 bases and at J to 4 bases, leaving 3 bases not matched to a gene. Germline V gene sequence: CDR1 MNHGY, CDR2 SVAAGI. The CDR3 totals 15 residues. The CDR3 DNA reads as TGTGCCAGCAGTTATTCGGGACAGTTAAATCAGCCCCAGCATTTT. Amino acids: CASSYSGQLNQPQHF.

The V call is TRBV5-1, the J call TRBJ2-2, with D uncertain. CDR3 length: 15 residues. Germline-derived CDR1 and CDR2 are SGHRS and YFSETQ. Between the trimmed V and J ends, which lost 0 bases and 7 bases, there was a span of 13 bases. CDR3 residues: CASSLDPGLSGELFF. In nucleotides, the CDR3 is TGCGCCAGCAGCTTGGATCCTGGGTTGAGCGGGGAGCTGTTTTTT.

CDR3 nucleotides: TGCAGTGCTAGTGGAGTGGTAGCGGGAGTTCGGTACAATGAGCAGTTCTTC. Encoded protein: CSASGVVAGVRYNEQFF. The gene calls are TRBV20-1 and TRBJ2-1; 9 bases are a match to TRBD2. CDR1 and CDR2 from the germline V gene are DFQATT and SNEGSKA (reference sequence). The CDR3 contains 17 residues. The junction had 13 bases not matched to a gene; V was cut back by 3 bases and J by 4 bases.

The table lists this clonotype with a few counts. V gene TRBV2 combines with J gene TRBJ1-4; 7 bases match TRBD1. V dropped 5 bases and J dropped 6; count of bases not matched to a gene: 9. The length of the CDR3 is 15 residues. Germline V lookup: CDR1 SNHLY, CDR2 FYNNEI. DNA of the CDR3: TGTGCCAGCAGTCCCCCGACAGGGACGGATGAAAAACTGTTTTTT. Amino acids: CASSPPTGTDEKLFF.

There are many counts of this clonotype. The rearrangement uses TRBV6-1 and TRBJ1-1; D may be TRBD1 (5 bases). This CDR3 contains 15 residues. CDR1 is MNHNS and CDR2 is SASEGT in the germline V gene. Deletions cut 5 bases from V and 7 bases from J, with 20 bases between. The CDR3, as DNA: TGTGCCAGCAGTTACCGGAGGGTATACAGGAGTGAAGCTTTCTTT. As protein: CASSYRRVYRSEAFF.

This chain joins TRBV29-1 and TRBJ2-2; unclear D gene. The V gene's germline CDR1 is SQVTM and CDR2 ANQGSEA. The CDR3 is 14 amino acids. V was shortened by 6 bases and J by 2 bases, with 13 bases between the two germline ends. In nucleotides, the CDR3 is TGCAGCGTGTATCCCGGGCCAAACACCGGGGAGCTGTTTTTT. Protein: CSVYPGPNTGELFF.